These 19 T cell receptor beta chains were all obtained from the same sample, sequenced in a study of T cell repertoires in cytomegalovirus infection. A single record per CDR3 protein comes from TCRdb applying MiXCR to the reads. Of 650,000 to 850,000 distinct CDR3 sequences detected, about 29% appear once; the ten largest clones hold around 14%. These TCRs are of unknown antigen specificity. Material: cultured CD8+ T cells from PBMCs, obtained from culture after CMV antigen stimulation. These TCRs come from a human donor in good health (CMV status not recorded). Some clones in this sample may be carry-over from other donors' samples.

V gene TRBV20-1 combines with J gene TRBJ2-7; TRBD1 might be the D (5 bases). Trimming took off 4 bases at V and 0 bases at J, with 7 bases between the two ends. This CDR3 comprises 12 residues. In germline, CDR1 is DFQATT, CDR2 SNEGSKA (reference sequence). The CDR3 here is CSATDSSYEQYV. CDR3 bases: TGCAGTGCTACCGACAGCTCCTACGAGCAGTACGTC.

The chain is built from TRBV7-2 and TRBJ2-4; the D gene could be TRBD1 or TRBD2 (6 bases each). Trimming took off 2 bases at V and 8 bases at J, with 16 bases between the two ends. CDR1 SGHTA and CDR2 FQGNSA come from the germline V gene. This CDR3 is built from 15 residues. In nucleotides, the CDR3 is TGTGCCAGCAGCTTAATTCGAGGGGGGTTGGACATTCAGTACTTC. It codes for CASSLIRGGLDIQYF.

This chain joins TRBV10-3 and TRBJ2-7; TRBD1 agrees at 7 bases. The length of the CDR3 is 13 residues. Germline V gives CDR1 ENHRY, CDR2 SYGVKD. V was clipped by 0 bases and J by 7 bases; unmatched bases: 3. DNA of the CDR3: TGTGCCATCAGTGAGTCGACAGGGTCAGAGCAGTACTTC. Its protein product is CAISESTGSEQYF.

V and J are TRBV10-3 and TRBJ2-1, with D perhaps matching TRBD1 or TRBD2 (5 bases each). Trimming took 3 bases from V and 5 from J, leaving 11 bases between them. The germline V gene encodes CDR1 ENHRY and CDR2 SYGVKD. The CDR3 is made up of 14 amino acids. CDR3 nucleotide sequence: TGTGCCATCAGTGATTTGGGACGGGACAATGAGCAGTTCTTC. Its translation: CAISDLGRDNEQFF.

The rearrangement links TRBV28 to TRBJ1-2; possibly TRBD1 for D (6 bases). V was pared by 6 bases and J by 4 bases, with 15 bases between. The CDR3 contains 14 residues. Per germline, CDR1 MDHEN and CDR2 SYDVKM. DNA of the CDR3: TGTGCCAGCAGCATCTCGGACAGCTCCTATGGCTACACCTTC. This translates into CASSISDSSYGYTF.

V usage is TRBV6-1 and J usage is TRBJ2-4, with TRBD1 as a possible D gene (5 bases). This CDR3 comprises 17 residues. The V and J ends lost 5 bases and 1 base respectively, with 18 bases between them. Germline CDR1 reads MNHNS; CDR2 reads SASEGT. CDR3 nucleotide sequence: TGTGCCAGCAGTCCTCGGGCCTCGAAGGGGGCCAAAAACATTCAGTACTTC. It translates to CASSPRASKGAKNIQYF.

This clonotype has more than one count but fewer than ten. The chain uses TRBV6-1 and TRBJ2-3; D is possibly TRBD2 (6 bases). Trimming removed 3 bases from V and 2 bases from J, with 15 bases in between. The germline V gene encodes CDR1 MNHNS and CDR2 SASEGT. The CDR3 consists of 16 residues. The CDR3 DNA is TGTGCCAGCAGTGATTTACTAGCTGGTTACACAGATACGCAGTATTTT. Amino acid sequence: CASSDLLAGYTDTQYF.

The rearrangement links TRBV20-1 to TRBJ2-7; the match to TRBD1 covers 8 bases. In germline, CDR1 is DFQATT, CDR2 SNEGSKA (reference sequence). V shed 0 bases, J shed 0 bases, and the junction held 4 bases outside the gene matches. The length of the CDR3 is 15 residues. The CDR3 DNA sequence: TGCAGTGCTAGAGATGGGGACAGGAGCTCCTACGAGCAGTACGTC. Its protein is CSARDGDRSSYEQYV.

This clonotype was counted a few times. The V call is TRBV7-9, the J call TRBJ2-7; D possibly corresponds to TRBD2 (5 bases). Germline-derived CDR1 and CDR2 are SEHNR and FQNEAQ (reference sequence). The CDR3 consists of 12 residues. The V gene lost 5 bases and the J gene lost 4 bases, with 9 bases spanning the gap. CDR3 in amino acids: CASSAPGYEQYV. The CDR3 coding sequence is TGTGCCAGCAGCGCCCCGGGGTACGAGCAGTACGTC.

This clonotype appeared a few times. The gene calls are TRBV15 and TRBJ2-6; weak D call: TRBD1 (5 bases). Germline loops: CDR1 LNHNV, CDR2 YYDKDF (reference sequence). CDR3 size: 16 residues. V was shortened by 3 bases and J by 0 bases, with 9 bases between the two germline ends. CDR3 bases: TGTGCCACCAGCAGTTTAAGGGGCTCTGGGGCCAACGTCCTGACTTTC. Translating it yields CATSSLRGSGANVLTF. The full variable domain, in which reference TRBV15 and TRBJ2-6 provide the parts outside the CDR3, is DAMVIQNPRYQVTQFGKPVTLSCSQTLNHNVMYWYQQKSSQAPKLLFHYYDKDFNNEADTPDNFQSRRPNTSFCFLDIRSPGLGDTAMYLCATSSLRGSGANVLTFGAGSRLTVL.

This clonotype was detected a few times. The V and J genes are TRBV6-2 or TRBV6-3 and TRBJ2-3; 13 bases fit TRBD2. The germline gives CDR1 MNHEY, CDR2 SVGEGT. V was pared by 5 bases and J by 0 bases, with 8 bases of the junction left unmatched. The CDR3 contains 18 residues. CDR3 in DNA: TGTGCCAGCAGTCATCGGACTAGCGGGGGATCTAGCACAGATACGCAGTATTTT. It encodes CASSHRTSGGSSTDTQYF.

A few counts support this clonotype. The CDR3: CASSSHRAPGSYNEQFF. The CDR3 nucleotides are TGTGCCAGCAGCTCACACAGGGCTCCAGGCTCCTACAATGAGCAGTTCTTC. The chain combines TRBV7-3 with TRBJ2-1; the D gene is possibly TRBD1 (6 bases). The CDR3 length is 17 residues. Trimming cost V 4 bases and J 0 bases, with 16 bases left between them. Germline V lookup: CDR1 SGHTA, CDR2 FQGTGA.

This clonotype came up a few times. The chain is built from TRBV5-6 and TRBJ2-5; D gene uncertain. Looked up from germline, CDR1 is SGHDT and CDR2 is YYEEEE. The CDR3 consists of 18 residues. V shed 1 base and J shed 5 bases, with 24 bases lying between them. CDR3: CASSLRALPLRAEETQYF. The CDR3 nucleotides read TGTGCCAGCAGCTTGAGAGCACTCCCGCTAAGGGCGGAGGAGACCCAGTACTTC.

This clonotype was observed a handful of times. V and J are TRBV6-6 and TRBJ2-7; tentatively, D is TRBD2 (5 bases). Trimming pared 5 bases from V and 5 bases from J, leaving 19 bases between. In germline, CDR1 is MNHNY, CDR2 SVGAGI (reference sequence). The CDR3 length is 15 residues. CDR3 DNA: TGTGCCAGCAGTCTAACCGGATCCGAGAGGGACGAGCAGTACGTC. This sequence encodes CASSLTGSERDEQYV.

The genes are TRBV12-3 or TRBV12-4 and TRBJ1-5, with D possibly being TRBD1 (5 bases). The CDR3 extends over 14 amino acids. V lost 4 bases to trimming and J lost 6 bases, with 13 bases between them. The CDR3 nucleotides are TGTGCCAGCAGTTCAGGGTTGGGAGGTCAGCCCCAGCATTTT. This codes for CASSSGLGGQPQHF.

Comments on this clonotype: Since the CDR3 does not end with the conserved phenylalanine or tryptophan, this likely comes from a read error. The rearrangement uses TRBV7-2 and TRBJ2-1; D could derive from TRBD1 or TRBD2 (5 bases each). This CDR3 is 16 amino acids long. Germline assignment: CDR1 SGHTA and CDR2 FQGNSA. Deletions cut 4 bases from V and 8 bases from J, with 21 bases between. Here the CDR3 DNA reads TGTGCCAGCAGCTCCGGGACCCCGACCACCTGGGATGAGCAGTTCTAC. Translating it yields CASSSGTPTTWDEQFY.

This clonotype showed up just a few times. For the CDR3, the DNA is TGTGCCAGCAGCTTACAGTTACAATTTTACAATGAGCAGTTCTTC. Amino acids: CASSLQLQFYNEQFF. The chain combines TRBV7-8 with TRBJ2-1; D call uncertain. The ends were cut back, 2 bases at V and 4 bases at J, with 12 bases in the middle. The V gene's germline CDR1 is SGHVS and CDR2 FQNEAQ. The CDR3 covers 15 residues. Full variable domain (outside the CDR3, taken from reference TRBV7-8 and TRBJ2-1): GAGVSQSPRYKVAKRGQDVALRCDPISGHVSLFWYQQALGQGPEFLTYFQNEAQLDKSGLPSDRFFAERPEGSVSTLKIQRTQQEDSAVYLCASSLQLQFYNEQFFGPGTRLTVL.

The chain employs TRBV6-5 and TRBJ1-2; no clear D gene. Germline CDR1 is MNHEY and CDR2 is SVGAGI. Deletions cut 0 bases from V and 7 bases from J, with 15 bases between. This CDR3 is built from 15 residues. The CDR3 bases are TGTGCCAGCAGTTACTCGGCGGGCGCCAGGTTTGGCTACACCTTC. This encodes CASSYSAGARFGYTF.

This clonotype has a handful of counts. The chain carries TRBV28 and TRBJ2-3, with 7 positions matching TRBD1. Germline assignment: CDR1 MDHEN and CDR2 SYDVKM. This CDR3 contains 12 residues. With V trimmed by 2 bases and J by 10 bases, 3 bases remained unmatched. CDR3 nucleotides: TGTGCCAGCAGTTTAACCGGGACAGCGCAGTATTTT. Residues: CASSLTGTAQYF.